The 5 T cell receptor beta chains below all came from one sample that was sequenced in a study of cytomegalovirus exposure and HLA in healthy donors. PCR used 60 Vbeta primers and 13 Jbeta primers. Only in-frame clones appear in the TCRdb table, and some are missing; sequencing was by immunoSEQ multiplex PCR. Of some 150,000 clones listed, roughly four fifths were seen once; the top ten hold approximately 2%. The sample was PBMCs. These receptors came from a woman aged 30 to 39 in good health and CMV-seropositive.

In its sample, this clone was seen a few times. The CDR3 reads CASSYSTRTGNGYTF. The CDR3 DNA sequence: TGTGCCAGCAGTTACTCGACCCGGACAGGGAATGGCTACACCTTC. The rearrangement links TRBV6-5 to TRBJ1-2, with TRBD1 identical over 8 bases. V lost 0 bases and J lost 6; bases outside the gene matches: 6. CDR1 MNHEY and CDR2 SVGAGI come from the germline V gene. The CDR3 has 15 residues.

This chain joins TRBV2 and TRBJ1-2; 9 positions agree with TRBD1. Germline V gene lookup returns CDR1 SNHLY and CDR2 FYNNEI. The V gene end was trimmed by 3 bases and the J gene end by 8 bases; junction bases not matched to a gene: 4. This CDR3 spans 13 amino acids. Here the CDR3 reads CASSDPGQGGYTF. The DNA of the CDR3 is TGTGCCAGCAGTGATCCGGGACAGGGAGGCTACACCTTC. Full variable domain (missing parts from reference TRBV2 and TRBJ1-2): EPEVTQTPSHQVTQMGQEVILRCVPISNHLYFYWYRQILGQKVEFLVSFYNNEISEKSEIFDDQFSVERPDGSNFTLKIRSTKLEDSAMYFCASSDPGQGGYTFGSGTRLTVV.

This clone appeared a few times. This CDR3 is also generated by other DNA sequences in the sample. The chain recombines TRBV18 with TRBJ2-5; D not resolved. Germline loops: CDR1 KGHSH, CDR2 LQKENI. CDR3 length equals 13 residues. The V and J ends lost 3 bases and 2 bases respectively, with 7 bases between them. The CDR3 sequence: CASSPARQETQYF. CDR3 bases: TGTGCCAGCTCACCTGCCAGGCAAGAGACCCAGTACTTC. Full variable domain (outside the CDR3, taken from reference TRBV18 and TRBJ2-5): NAGVMQNPRHLVRRRGQEARLRCSPMKGHSHVYWYRQLPEEGLKFMVYLQKENIIDESGMPKERFSAEFPKEGPSILRIQQVVRGDSAAYFCASSPARQETQYFGPGTRLLVL.

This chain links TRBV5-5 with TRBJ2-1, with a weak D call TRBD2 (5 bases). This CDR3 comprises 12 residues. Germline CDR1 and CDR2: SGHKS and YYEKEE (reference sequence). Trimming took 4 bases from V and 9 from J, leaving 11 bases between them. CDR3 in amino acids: CASSPLGGEQFF. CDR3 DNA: TGTGCCAGCAGCCCCTTAGGAGGTGAGCAGTTCTTC.

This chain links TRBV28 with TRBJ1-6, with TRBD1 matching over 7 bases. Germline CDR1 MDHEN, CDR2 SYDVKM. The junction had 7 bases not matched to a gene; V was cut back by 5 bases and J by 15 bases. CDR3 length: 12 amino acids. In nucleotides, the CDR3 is TGTGCCAGCAGTGTCGGGACAGAGGACCTCCACTTT. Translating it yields CASSVGTEDLHF.